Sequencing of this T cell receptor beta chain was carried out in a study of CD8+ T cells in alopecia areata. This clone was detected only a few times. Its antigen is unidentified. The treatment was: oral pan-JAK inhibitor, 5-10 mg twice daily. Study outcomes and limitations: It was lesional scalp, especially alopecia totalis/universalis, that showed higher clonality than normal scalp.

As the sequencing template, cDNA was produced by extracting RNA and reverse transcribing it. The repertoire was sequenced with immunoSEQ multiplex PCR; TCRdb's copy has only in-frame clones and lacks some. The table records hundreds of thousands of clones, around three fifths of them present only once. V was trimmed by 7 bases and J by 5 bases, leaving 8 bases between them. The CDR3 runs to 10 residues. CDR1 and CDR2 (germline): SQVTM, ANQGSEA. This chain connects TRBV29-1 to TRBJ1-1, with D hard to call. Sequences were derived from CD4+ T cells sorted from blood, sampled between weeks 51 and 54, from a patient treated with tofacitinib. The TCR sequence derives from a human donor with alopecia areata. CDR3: CSAERTEAFF. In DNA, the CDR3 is TGCAGCGCCGAGCGGACTGAAGCTTTCTTT. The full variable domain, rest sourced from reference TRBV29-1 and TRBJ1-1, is SAVISQKPSRDICQRGTSLTIQCQVDSQVTMMFWYRQQPGQSLTLIATANQGSEATYESGFVIDKFPISRPNLTFSTLTVSNMSPEDSSIYLCSAERTEAFFGQGTRLTVV.